Below are 18 T cell receptor beta chains sequenced from a single sample in a study of T cells in Graves' hyperthyroidism and ophthalmopathy. RNA transcripts were the template for amplifying TCR beta CDR3 regions. HTBI primers drove first-round RT-PCR of the TCR CDR3. TCRdb reprocessed the multiplex PCR reads with MiXCR, giving one entry per CDR3 protein. The sample has 600,000 to 650,000 distinct CDR3 sequences, under 25% seen once. The sequenced sample consisted of blood. All receptors derive from a man aged 30-40 years with Graves' ophthalmopathy.

This clonotype was seen repeatedly, ten times or more. The chain couples TRBV7-9 to TRBJ2-5, with 8 positions matching TRBD2. The germline CDR1 and CDR2 sequences are SEHNR and FQNEAQ (reference sequence). The CDR3 covers 13 residues. With 8 bases clipped from V and 3 bases from J, the junction kept 5 bases outside the gene matches. This CDR3 is CASSLGLEETQYF. The CDR3 region has the DNA TGTGCCAGCTCACTGGGACTAGAAGAGACCCAGTACTTC.

The chain joins TRBV20-1 to TRBJ2-2; D unresolved. In germline, CDR1 is DFQATT, CDR2 SNEGSKA (reference sequence). This CDR3 contains 14 residues. The germline V and J ends were trimmed by 1 base and 4 bases, with 10 bases remaining between them. Written as DNA, the CDR3 is TGCAGTGCTAGAGTATTGGGGATCACCGGGGAGCTGTTTTTT. It translates to CSARVLGITGELFF.

CDR3 nucleotide sequence: TGTGCCAGCACCCCGGACAGGGGTTACACTGAAGCTTTCTTT. Translated, it gives CASTPDRGYTEAFF. The chain combines TRBV13 with TRBJ1-1; 9 bases match TRBD1. V lost 7 bases to trimming and J lost 3 bases; unmatched junction nucleotides: 6. Germline CDR1 PRHDT, CDR2 FYEKMQ (reference sequence). The CDR3 spans 14 residues.

In this sample, this clonotype turned up a few times. The V gene is TRBV7-8, the J gene TRBJ2-3; TRBD1 agrees at 8 bases. This CDR3 has 15 residues. CDR1 and CDR2 from the germline V gene are SGHVS and FQNEAQ. Unmatched junction bases numbered 7, after V lost 3 bases and J lost 5 bases. The CDR3 coding sequence is TGTGCCAGCAGCTTCGGACAGGGAGTTAGAGATACGCAGTATTTT. Its protein product is CASSFGQGVRDTQYF.

This clonotype came up a few times. This chain joins TRBV28 and TRBJ2-2; TRBD2 aligns across 14 bases. The germline gives CDR1 MDHEN, CDR2 SYDVKM. Trimming removed 8 bases from V and 5 bases from J; junction bases left unmatched: 10. The CDR3 is 17 amino acids. The CDR3 coding sequence is TGTGCCAGCGATGGGACTAGCGGGAGAAGATTGACCGGGGAGCTGTTTTTT. It is translated as CASDGTSGRRLTGELFF.

The gene calls are TRBV20-1 and TRBJ2-5, with 10 bases that match TRBD1. The J segment lost 5 bases and the V segment lost 5 bases, leaving 5 bases of the junction unmatched. CDR3 length: 13 residues. Per germline, CDR1 DFQATT and CDR2 SNEGSKA (reference sequence). The chain's CDR3 is CSAADRGVETQYF. CDR3 nucleotide sequence: TGCAGTGCTGCGGACAGGGGGGTTGAGACCCAGTACTTC.

This sequence joins TRBV20-1 and TRBJ1-6, with 7 bases that match TRBD1. J was trimmed by 0 bases and V by 5 bases; bases with no gene match: 4. The CDR3 totals 15 residues. Per germline, CDR1 DFQATT and CDR2 SNEGSKA (reference sequence). The chain's CDR3 is CSAYQGGSYNSPLHF. In DNA, the CDR3 is TGCAGTGCTTATCAGGGGGGCTCCTATAATTCACCCCTCCACTTT.

The chain joins TRBV18 to TRBJ2-4; D is tentatively TRBD1 or TRBD2 (6 bases each). The CDR3 is 15 residues long. Germline assignment: CDR1 KGHSH and CDR2 LQKENI. The V end lost 2 bases, the J end lost 7 bases, and 15 bases lay between the germline ends. The CDR3, as DNA: TGTGCCAGCTCACCATTCGCGGGACAAAGGAACATTCAGTACTTC. It translates to CASSPFAGQRNIQYF. Complete variable domain (other parts from reference TRBV18 and TRBJ2-4): NAGVMQNPRHLVRRRGQEARLRCSPMKGHSHVYWYRQLPEEGLKFMVYLQKENIIDESGMPKERFSAEFPKEGPSILRIQQVVRGDSAAYFCASSPFAGQRNIQYFGAGTRLSVL.

Notes on this clonotype: It may be a read error: a sequence one base away is much more abundant. The gene calls are TRBV20-1 and TRBJ1-5; no firm D call. Germline loops: CDR1 DFQATT, CDR2 SNEGSKA (reference sequence). The V end lost 0 bases, the J end lost 2 bases, and 8 bases lay between the germline ends. This CDR3 has 14 amino acids. The DNA of the CDR3 is TGCAGTGCTAGAGATAATACGGGCAATCAGCCCCAGCATTTT. It translates to CSARDNTGNQPQHF.

This clonotype was seen more than once but under ten times. This chain links TRBV3-1 with TRBJ1-1; the D gene is possibly TRBD1 (6 bases). V shed 7 bases and J shed 5 bases, with 26 bases lying between them. CDR1 is LGHDT and CDR2 is YNNKEL in the germline V gene (reference sequence). The CDR3 is made up of 17 amino acids. The CDR3 reads CASNLSTRQAAGTEAFF. CDR3 sequence (DNA): TGTGCCAGCAACCTATCTACTAGACAGGCCGCGGGAACTGAAGCTTTCTTT.

This clonotype was seen many times. The chain links TRBV5-1 to TRBJ2-7; TRBD1 agrees at 8 bases. The J segment lost 1 base and the V segment lost 1 base, leaving 4 bases of the junction unmatched. This CDR3 contains 15 residues. Germline V gives CDR1 SGHRS, CDR2 YFSETQ. CDR3 region: CASSLWTGNSYEQYF. CDR3 bases: TGCGCCAGCAGCTTGTGGACAGGGAATTCCTACGAGCAGTACTTC.

This clonotype was counted ten times or more. This rearrangement joins TRBV6-5 to TRBJ2-1; no clear D. The CDR3 spans 16 residues. Trimming removed 0 bases at V and 4 bases at J, with 13 bases between. In germline, CDR1 is MNHEY, CDR2 SVGAGI. CDR3 residues: CASSYSRKAPYNEQFF. In nucleotides, the CDR3 is TGTGCCAGCAGTTACTCGAGAAAAGCGCCTTACAATGAGCAGTTCTTC.

V and J are TRBV30 and TRBJ2-7; TRBD2 matches at 8 bases. This CDR3 is built from 12 residues. Germline CDR1 GTSNPN, CDR2 SVGIG (reference sequence). J was trimmed by 2 bases and V by 6 bases; bases with no gene match: 3. The CDR3 protein is CACLAGPYEQYF. For the CDR3, the DNA is TGTGCCTGTTTAGCGGGGCCCTACGAGCAGTACTTC.

V gene TRBV15 combines with J gene TRBJ1-2, with D uncertain. The CDR3 runs to 15 residues. V was pared by 3 bases and J by 5 bases, with 16 bases between. Germline V gene sequence: CDR1 LNHNV, CDR2 YYDKDF (reference sequence). CDR3: CATSSPDRVLYGYTF. CDR3 nucleotides: TGTGCCACCAGCAGTCCAGACCGGGTGCTGTATGGCTACACCTTC.

About this clonotype: Since a much larger clone is just one base distant, this may be a read error. The chain is built from TRBV25-1 and TRBJ1-6; D is undetermined. The germline gives CDR1 MGHDK, CDR2 SYGVNS. V gave up 3 bases and J gave up 7 bases, with 1 base separating them. This CDR3 contains 11 residues. Here the CDR3 reads CASSDNSPLHF. The CDR3 nucleotides read TGTGCCAGCAGTGACAATTCACCCCTCCACTTT.

The gene calls are TRBV7-8 and TRBJ2-6; D is unclear. The CDR3 has 17 residues. CDR1 SGHVS and CDR2 FQNEAQ come from the germline V gene. V dropped 4 bases and J dropped 0 bases, with 13 bases sitting between them. The DNA of the CDR3 is TGTGCCAGCAGCTCCCACACTGTACGCTCTGGGGCCAACGTCCTGACTTTC. This sequence encodes CASSSHTVRSGANVLTF.

This chain joins TRBV12-3 or TRBV12-4 and TRBJ2-7; D gene unclear. The CDR3 contains 15 residues. V was pared by 2 bases and J by 5 bases, with 16 bases between. CDR3 coding DNA: TGTGCCAGCAGTTTACGAACAGTGGATTTGGACGAGCAGTACTTC. Protein sequence: CASSLRTVDLDEQYF.

This clonotype has a handful of counts. The chain employs TRBV6-5 and TRBJ2-1; D perhaps matches TRBD2 (6 bases). Germline CDR1 reads MNHEY; CDR2 reads SVGAGI. V shed 0 bases and J shed 13 bases, with 10 bases lying between them. This CDR3 is built from 12 residues. CDR3 nucleotide sequence: TGTGCCAGCAGTTACTCAAGCGGGCCCCAGTTCTTC. This sequence encodes CASSYSSGPQFF.